One and the same sample provided the 4 T cell receptor beta chains below, sequenced in a study of T cells in Graves' hyperthyroidism and ophthalmopathy. Authors of the study amplified TCR beta CDR3 regions from RNA transcripts. The HTBI primer set was used in a first-round RT-PCR of the TCR CDR3. Each CDR3 protein is one row after TCRdb ran MiXCR on the multiplex PCR reads. The sample comprises about 640,000 distinct CDR3 sequences, under 25% of which are singletons, and 34% rests with the top ten. The sample comprised blood. All receptors derive from a man aged 25 to 45 with Graves' ophthalmopathy.

The chain recombines TRBV10-3 with TRBJ2-1, with D maybe TRBD2 (6 bases). The germline V gene encodes CDR1 ENHRY and CDR2 SYGVKD. The V end was cut by 6 bases, the J end by 4 bases, with 13 bases between. The CDR3 has 14 amino acids. The DNA of the CDR3 is TGTGCCATCAGCGCGGGGACTTTGTACAATGAGCAGTTCTTC. As protein: CAISAGTLYNEQFF.

The chain uses TRBV6-2 or TRBV6-3 and TRBJ1-2; no firm D call. The V and J ends lost 4 bases and 8 bases respectively, with 8 bases between them. Germline loops: CDR1 MNHEY, CDR2 SVGEGT. This CDR3 comprises 11 residues. CDR3 nucleotides: TGTGCCAGCAGTTCGACACTCGGCTACACCTTC. Its translation: CASSSTLGYTF.

This clonotype was found once. The V and J genes are TRBV12-3 or TRBV12-4 and TRBJ1-1; D might be TRBD1 (6 bases). V gave up 5 bases and J gave up 0 bases, with 13 bases separating them. The CDR3 has 15 residues. CDR3 nucleotides: TGTGCCAGCAGTCTTCGGACAGTCATGAACACTGAAGCTTTCTTT. Translation gives CASSLRTVMNTEAFF.

This rearrangement joins TRBV4-3 to TRBJ2-1; 13 bases line up with TRBD2. The ends lost 3 bases at V and 3 bases at J; junction bases unmatched: 8. Per the germline V gene, CDR1 is LGHNA and CDR2 is YSLEER. The CDR3 extends over 18 amino acids. CDR3 sequence reads: CASSHPGTSGRVYNEQFF. The CDR3 region has the DNA TGCGCCAGCAGCCATCCCGGAACTAGCGGGAGGGTCTACAATGAGCAGTTCTTC.